This T cell receptor beta chain originates from a study of beta chain features in type 1 diabetes. Isolated RNA was reverse transcribed in full, so expressed TCRB transcripts were sequenced. The assay was immunoSEQ multiplex PCR, and TCRdb's table has in-frame clones only and misses some. Among almost 350,000 clones listed, roughly 9% were seen once. Points from the study as a whole: In comparison with healthy donors, patients had naive, central memory and Treg TCRB repertoires that appeared more similar. Shorter TCRB CDR3s, moderately but significantly so, marked every one of the four CD4+ subsets in Type 1 diabetes patients.

Trimming took 3 bases from V and 1 from J, leaving 12 bases between them. Germline CDR1 is GTSNPN and CDR2 is SVGIG (reference sequence). The CDR3 is 14 residues long. Remarks on this clone: The antigen is undetermined.

The sample was central memory CD4+ T cells from blood. The chain carries TRBV30 and TRBJ2-5; tentative D call: TRBD2 (7 bases). This TCR was recovered from a man aged 25-45 years with type 1 diabetes. Here the CDR3 reads CAWSWGGAQETQYF. DNA for the CDR3: TGTGCCTGGAGCTGGGGGGGCGCCCAAGAGACCCAGTACTTC.